The 9 T cell receptor beta chains below all came from one sample that was sequenced in a study of T cells in Graves' hyperthyroidism and ophthalmopathy. RNA transcripts gave rise to amplified TCR beta CDR3 regions. The primer set for the first-round RT-PCR of the TCR CDR3 was HTBI. TCRdb processed the multiplex PCR reads anew with MiXCR; each CDR3 protein has one entry. The repertoire holds roughly 640,000 distinct CDR3 sequences, with about a sixth as singletons. The sample taken for sequencing was blood. Source of these receptors: a woman in her thirties or forties with Graves' ophthalmopathy.

Note on this clonotype: This may arise from a read error, as a much more abundant clone is one base away. The J gene is TRBJ2-1, the V gene TRBV12-3 or TRBV12-4; D is perhaps TRBD1 (5 bases). The J call is in doubt because the DNA end fits TRBJ2-7 better. The CDR3 has 14 amino acids. Here the CDR3 reads CASSFLDGHNEQYF. In nucleotides, the CDR3 is TGTGCCAGCAGTTTTCTAGACGGACACAATGAGCAGTACTTC.

V is TRBV5-4 and J is TRBJ1-1; no definite D call. CDR1 is SGHNT, CDR2 YYREEE, per germline (reference sequence). V was shortened by 4 bases and J by 5 bases, with 18 bases between the two germline ends. The CDR3 covers 15 residues. CDR3 in DNA: TGTGCCAGCAGCCCTGGGTCCCTCAAAGGTACTGAAGCTTTCTTT. Protein: CASSPGSLKGTEAFF.

This clonotype was seen a handful of times. J is TRBJ2-2 and V is TRBV30; TRBD2 is a possible D gene (5 bases). The ends were cut back, 5 bases at V and 1 base at J, with 14 bases in the middle. Germline CDR1 is GTSNPN and CDR2 is SVGIG (reference sequence). This CDR3 contains 15 residues. The CDR3 nucleotides read TGTGCCTGGGGAGGTCGATCCGAGAACACCGGGGAGCTGTTTTTT. It is translated as CAWGGRSENTGELFF.

This clonotype was detected many times. V gene TRBV3-1 combines with J gene TRBJ2-1; D uncertain. Germline CDR1 LGHDT, CDR2 YNNKEL (reference sequence). V lost 4 bases, J lost 2 bases, and 3 bases lay in between. This CDR3 contains 12 residues. CDR3 sequence (DNA): TGTGCCAGCAGCCGGGCCTACAATGAGCAGTTCTTC. Translation: CASSRAYNEQFF.

This clonotype was counted many times. The chain joins TRBV5-8 to TRBJ2-7, with D possibly being TRBD2 (5 bases). The V gene's germline CDR1 is SGHTS and CDR2 YDEGEE. Trimming shortened V by 4 bases and J by 1 base, and 12 bases separated the two germline ends. This CDR3 has 14 amino acids. The DNA for the CDR3 is TGTGCCAGCAGCCGCGGACGGGGTTCCTACGAGCAGTACTTC. It specifies CASSRGRGSYEQYF.

This clonotype was counted between two and nine times. The chain employs TRBV6-1 and TRBJ1-4; tentative D call: TRBD1 (5 bases). V was clipped by 6 bases and J by 7 bases, with 15 bases between them. Germline V gene sequence: CDR1 MNHNS, CDR2 SASEGT. This CDR3 comprises 14 residues. CDR3: CASRDPGLGEKLFF. The CDR3 nucleotides are TGTGCCAGCAGGGACCCAGGGTTAGGTGAAAAACTGTTTTTT.

Notes on this clonotype: This may stem from a read error, because a much larger clone lies one nucleotide away. The chain combines TRBV2 with TRBJ2-4; TRBD2 is a possible D gene (6 bases). Per the germline V gene, CDR1 is SNHLY and CDR2 is FYNNEI. The CDR3 covers 13 residues. The CDR3: CTSSQEGGNIQYF. The CDR3 coding sequence is TGTACCAGCAGCCAGGAGGGAGGCAACATTCAGTACTTC.

V usage is TRBV18 and J usage is TRBJ2-7, with D uncertain. Trimming shortened V by 3 bases and J by 2 bases, and 14 bases separated the two germline ends. The CDR3 loop spans 15 amino acids. Germline V gives CDR1 KGHSH, CDR2 LQKENI. The CDR3 nucleotides are TGTGCCAGCTCACCGAAGTTGGCCTTTACCTACGAGCAGTACTTC. Its translation: CASSPKLAFTYEQYF. Variable domain in full (rest from reference TRBV18 and TRBJ2-7): NAGVMQNPRHLVRRRGQEARLRCSPMKGHSHVYWYRQLPEEGLKFMVYLQKENIIDESGMPKERFSAEFPKEGPSILRIQQVVRGDSAAYFCASSPKLAFTYEQYFGPGTRLTVT.

The chain uses TRBV24-1 and TRBJ2-5; TRBD1 aligns across 9 bases. In germline, CDR1 is KGHDR, CDR2 SFDVKD. CDR3 length equals 14 residues. Unmatched junction bases numbered 7, after V lost 7 bases and J lost 5 bases. Here the CDR3 reads CATRPTGGPETQYF. The DNA for the CDR3 is TGTGCCACCAGGCCTACAGGGGGCCCGGAGACCCAGTACTTC.